The 23 T cell receptor beta chains below come from one sample, sequenced in a study of T cells after yellow fever vaccination. MiXCR, applied by TCRdb to the 5' RACE reads, yields one record per CDR3 protein. Of around 63,000 distinct CDR3 sequences in the sample, roughly 7.4% were seen once. Specimen: CD8+ T cells sorted from PBMCs, collected 15 days after the yellow fever booster vaccination. The source of these receptors is a man in his thirties or forties who received the YFV17D yellow fever vaccine.

This clonotype was seen ten or more times. The rearrangement joins TRBV7-9 to TRBJ2-1, with 12 bases that match TRBD2. The germline V gene has CDR1 SEHNR and CDR2 FQNEAQ (reference sequence). The CDR3 has 12 residues. Trimming cost V 4 bases and J 16 bases; bases outside gene matches: 5. The CDR3: CASSSTSGSSFF. CDR3 bases: TGTGCCAGCAGCTCGACTAGCGGGAGCTCATTCTTC.

This clonotype was recorded many times. The rearrangement links TRBV7-6 to TRBJ2-7; unclear D gene. Germline CDR1 reads SGHVS; CDR2 reads FNYEAQ. V lost 7 bases, J lost 2 bases, and 15 bases lay in between. The length of the CDR3 is 14 residues. CDR3 DNA sequence: TGTGCCAGCACCCCCCGTGATAGTACCTACGAGCAGTACTTC. Protein sequence: CASTPRDSTYEQYF.

This clonotype was detected ten times or more. The chain joins TRBV20-1 to TRBJ2-7, with TRBD1 as a possible D gene (5 bases). The ends were cut back, 5 bases at V and 3 bases at J, with 14 bases in the middle. Per the germline V gene, CDR1 is DFQATT and CDR2 is SNEGSKA (reference sequence). This CDR3 comprises 13 residues. This CDR3 is CSARQTPYYEQYF. The CDR3 nucleotides are TGCAGTGCTCGACAGACCCCCTACTACGAGCAGTACTTC.

Comments on this clonotype: A much larger clone lies a single base off, so this may be a read error. The chain carries TRBV23-1 and TRBJ2-3; TRBD2 matches at 8 bases. TRBV23-1 is reported as an ORF; its role is uncertain. V lost 8 bases, J lost 10 bases, and 11 bases stayed unmatched. The CDR3 is 13 amino acids. The CDR3, as DNA: TGCGCCAGCCCCCGGGAGGGCCATCGGGCGCAGTATTTT. Translated, it gives CASPREGHRAQYF.

This clonotype was counted many times. The chain has TRBV18 and TRBJ2-1; 12 nucleotides match TRBD2. The CDR3 contains 16 residues. Looked up from germline, CDR1 is KGHSH and CDR2 is LQKENI. V was pared by 6 bases and J by 3 bases, with 6 bases of the junction left unmatched. CDR3 in amino acids: CASSPWTSGDYNEQFF. The CDR3 nucleotides are TGTGCCAGCTCTCCCTGGACTAGCGGGGACTACAATGAGCAGTTCTTC. Full variable domain (remainder filled in from reference TRBV18 and TRBJ2-1): NAGVMQNPRHLVRRRGQEARLRCSPMKGHSHVYWYRQLPEEGLKFMVYLQKENIIDESGMPKERFSAEFPKEGPSILRIQQVVRGDSAAYFCASSPWTSGDYNEQFFGPGTRLTVL.

This clonotype has at least ten counts. The chain combines TRBV29-1 with TRBJ2-5, with 8 bases matching TRBD1. Per the germline V gene, CDR1 is SQVTM and CDR2 is ANQGSEA. V lost 2 bases to trimming and J lost 6 bases; unmatched junction nucleotides: 8. This CDR3 has 14 amino acids. Written as DNA, the CDR3 is TGCAGCGTTGAAAAGACAGGGGTAGAGAAGACCCAGTACTTC. Amino acid sequence: CSVEKTGVEKTQYF.

This clonotype was counted at least ten times. The CDR3 is CASSQVTGLAGKDTQYF. Here the CDR3 DNA reads TGCGCCAGCAGCCAAGTGACGGGACTAGCGGGCAAAGATACGCAGTATTTT. V gene TRBV4-1 combines with J gene TRBJ2-3; 12 positions agree with TRBD2. Germline V lookup: CDR1 MGHRA, CDR2 YSYEKL. V was clipped by 1 base and J by 5 bases; unmatched bases: 7. This CDR3 has 17 amino acids.

This clonotype appeared a few times. This chain links TRBV10-3 with TRBJ1-1; D possibly corresponds to TRBD1 (6 bases). CDR3 length: 15 residues. CDR1 is ENHRY, CDR2 SYGVKD, per germline. V shed 11 bases and J shed 4 bases, with 23 bases lying between them. CDR3 DNA sequence: TGTGCCTCAAGGGGGGCGAGGTTGGAACCCACTGAAGCTTTCTTT. Translated: CASRGARLEPTEAFF.

This clonotype was recorded many times. The V call is TRBV29-1, the J call TRBJ2-3, with 10 bases aligning to TRBD2. V shed 1 base and J 4 bases; nucleotides not matched to a gene: 8. The CDR3 is 16 residues long. CDR1 is SQVTM and CDR2 is ANQGSEA in the germline V gene. The CDR3 DNA sequence: TGCAGCGTTGAAGGGCTAGCGGGAGTGGGGGCAGATACGCAGTATTTT. This codes for CSVEGLAGVGADTQYF.

A few counts support this clonotype. This chain links TRBV7-9 with TRBJ2-2; D tentatively reads TRBD1 or TRBD2 (5 bases each). CDR1 SEHNR and CDR2 FQNEAQ come from the germline V gene (reference sequence). V dropped 2 bases and J dropped 0 bases, with 10 bases sitting between them. CDR3 length equals 16 residues. The CDR3 loop is CASSLWGNANTGELFF. In DNA, the CDR3 is TGTGCCAGCAGCTTATGGGGGAACGCGAACACCGGGGAGCTGTTTTTT. Based on the CDR3 plus reference TRBV7-9 and TRBJ2-2, the full variable domain is DTGVSQNPRHKITKRGQNVTFRCDPISEHNRLYWYRQTLGQGPEFLTYFQNEAQLEKSRLLSDRFSAERPKGSFSTLEIQRTEQGDSAMYLCASSLWGNANTGELFFGEGSRLTVL.

This clonotype was found many times. This chain links TRBV3-1 with TRBJ2-1; 8 bases fit TRBD2. V gave up 2 bases and J gave up 5 bases; unmatched junction bases: 8. The CDR3 has 16 amino acids. CDR1 and CDR2 from the germline V gene are LGHDT and YNNKEL (reference sequence). The CDR3, as DNA: TGTGCCAGCAGCCAAAACGTAGCGGGACCCAACAATGAGCAGTTCTTC. This gives the protein CASSQNVAGPNNEQFF.

This clonotype was recorded many times. V gene TRBV5-6 combines with J gene TRBJ2-5; D is unclear. From germline, CDR1 is SGHDT and CDR2 YYEEEE. Trimming removed 0 bases at V and 2 bases at J, with 14 bases between. The CDR3 runs 16 residues. The DNA of the CDR3 is TGTGCCAGCAGCTTGGAAGTTGTGAACGGTCAAGAGACCCAGTACTTC. Its translation is CASSLEVVNGQETQYF.

This clonotype was seen at least ten times. The rearrangement uses TRBV29-1 and TRBJ2-1; 11 bases align to TRBD2. V trimming: 4 bases; J trimming: 0 bases; junction bases outside the gene matches: 5. Per the germline V gene, CDR1 is SQVTM and CDR2 is ANQGSEA. CDR3 length: 16 amino acids. CDR3 sequence: CSVVLAGGRSYNEQFF. The CDR3 DNA follows: TGCAGCGTTGTCCTAGCGGGAGGACGCTCCTACAATGAGCAGTTCTTC.

This clonotype has at least ten counts. The chain links TRBV30 to TRBJ2-7, with 10 bases lining up with TRBD1. CDR3 length equals 15 residues. Germline V CDR1 and CDR2: GTSNPN, SVGIG (reference sequence). The V gene end was trimmed by 1 base and the J gene end by 5 bases; junction bases not matched to a gene: 8. CDR3 nucleotides: TGTGCCTGGAGTGGGGGGACAGGGGTATTCCACGAGCAGTACTTC. Encoded protein: CAWSGGTGVFHEQYF.

In its sample, this clonotype was seen many times. The chain combines TRBV27 with TRBJ2-7, with D hard to call. The V end was cut by 3 bases, the J end by 3 bases, with 9 bases between. This CDR3 comprises 13 residues. Germline values: CDR1 MNHEY, CDR2 SMNVEV (reference sequence). This chain's CDR3 is CASSFGRSYEQYF. The DNA for the CDR3 is TGTGCCAGCAGTTTCGGCAGGAGCTACGAGCAGTACTTC.

For this clonotype: This clone may be a read error of a much larger clone one base away. The V and J genes are TRBV24-1 and TRBJ2-5; D is unclear. Germline V gene data show CDR1 as KGHDR and CDR2 as SFDVKD. CDR3 length: 13 residues. DNA for the CDR3: TGTGCCACCAGTCTTAGCCCCCAAGAGATCCAGTACTTC. Translation gives CATSLSPQEIQYF.

Relative to its sample, this clonotype is medium-sized. This chain uses TRBV30 with TRBJ1-2; D may be TRBD1 (5 bases). Germline loops: CDR1 GTSNPN, CDR2 SVGIG (reference sequence). V lost 2 bases to trimming and J lost 0 bases, with 10 bases between them. The CDR3 is 14 residues long. CDR3 sequence: CAWSWDRSNYGYTF. The CDR3 DNA follows: TGTGCCTGGAGTTGGGACCGTTCTAACTATGGCTACACCTTC.

This clonotype was recorded many times. This chain uses TRBV6-5 with TRBJ2-2; TRBD2 is a possible D gene (5 bases). CDR1 MNHEY and CDR2 SVGAGI come from the germline V gene. This CDR3 is built from 13 residues. V was cut by 6 bases and J by 6 bases, with 11 bases left in between. The CDR3 sequence: CASSLDYAGELFF. For the CDR3, the DNA is TGTGCCAGCAGCTTAGACTATGCCGGGGAGCTGTTTTTT.

Remarks on this clonotype: Possible read error: a much larger clone is one base away. The V gene is TRBV6-5, the J gene TRBJ2-7; 7 nucleotides agree with TRBD2. The germline V gene encodes CDR1 MNHEY and CDR2 SVGAGI. This CDR3 has 16 amino acids. For the CDR3, the DNA is TGTGCCAGCAGTTACTCTCGACTAGCAGGTAGCTACAAGCAGTACTTC. This encodes CASSYSRLAGSYKQYF.

The chain uses TRBV5-4 and TRBJ2-3, with D perhaps matching TRBD2 (6 bases). Germline values: CDR1 SGHNT, CDR2 YYREEE (reference sequence). CDR3 length: 16 residues. The V end was cut by 0 bases, the J end by 0 bases, with 11 bases between. This chain's CDR3 is CASSLELAASTDTQYF. In DNA form, the CDR3 reads TGTGCCAGCAGCTTGGAACTAGCAGCTAGCACAGATACGCAGTATTTT.

This clonotype was counted a few times. J is TRBJ2-5 and V is TRBV5-1; the D gene is possibly TRBD1 (5 bases). Per germline, CDR1 SGHRS and CDR2 YFSETQ. Trimming pared 1 base from V and 4 bases from J, leaving 14 bases between. This CDR3 region has 15 residues. CDR3 loop: CASSLWWGRAETQYF. Here the CDR3 DNA reads TGCGCCAGCAGCTTGTGGTGGGGCCGGGCAGAGACCCAGTACTTC.

This clonotype was counted ten times or more. The rearrangement joins TRBV5-1 to TRBJ1-2, with a possible D match to TRBD1 (5 bases). This CDR3 is 15 amino acids long. Germline V gene data show CDR1 as SGHRS and CDR2 as YFSETQ. V was shortened by 4 bases and J by 5 bases, with 18 bases between the two germline ends. CDR3 bases: TGCGCCAGCAGCGAGGACATCGGGGCGGCATATGGCTACACCTTC. Protein product: CASSEDIGAAYGYTF.

At least ten counts were recorded for this clonotype. V usage is TRBV6-5 and J usage is TRBJ2-5; D not certain. CDR1 and CDR2 from the germline V gene are MNHEY and SVGAGI. This CDR3 has 13 residues. Trimming left V 6 bases short and J 1 base short, with 9 bases between. The CDR3 loop reads CASRGYSQETQYF. CDR3 DNA sequence: TGTGCCAGCAGGGGCTACTCCCAAGAGACCCAGTACTTC.